This T cell receptor (beta chain) was identified in a study of cytomegalovirus exposure and HLA in healthy donors. The study ran its PCR with 60 Vbeta and 13 Jbeta primers. The data were produced by immunoSEQ multiplex PCR, yet TCRdb's version contains in-frame clones alone and is incomplete. The sample consists of about 110,000 clones, around two thirds of them appearing once. V lost 6 bases, J lost 6 bases, and 8 bases stayed unmatched. The germline CDR1 and CDR2 sequences are SGHAT and FQNNGV. CDR3 length: 14 residues. Material: PBMCs. This clonotype was sampled from a woman between 40 and 55 years old in good health and CMV-seropositive. J is TRBJ2-1 and V is TRBV11-2; TRBD1 agrees at 7 bases. CDR3 sequence: CASRPTGLGNEQFF. DNA of the CDR3: TGTGCCAGCAGACCGACAGGGCTGGGCAATGAGCAGTTCTTC.